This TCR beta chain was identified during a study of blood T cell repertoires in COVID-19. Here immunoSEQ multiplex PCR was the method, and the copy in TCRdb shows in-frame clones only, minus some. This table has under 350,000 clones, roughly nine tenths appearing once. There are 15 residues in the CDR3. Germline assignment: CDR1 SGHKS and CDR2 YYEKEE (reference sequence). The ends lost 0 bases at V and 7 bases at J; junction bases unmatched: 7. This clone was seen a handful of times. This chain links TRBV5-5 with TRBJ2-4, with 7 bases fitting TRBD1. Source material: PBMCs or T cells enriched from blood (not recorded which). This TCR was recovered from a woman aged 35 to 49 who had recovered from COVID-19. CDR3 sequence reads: CASSLDAGGWNIQYF. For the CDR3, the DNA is TGTGCCAGCAGCTTGGATGCAGGGGGTTGGAACATTCAGTACTTC.